These 27 T cell receptor beta chains came from one sample sequenced in a study of T cell clonotyping in hematopoietic cell transplantation. Indicated time point: recipient sample about 28 days before transplant, after cytoreduction. Repertoires were generated with immunoSEQ multiplex PCR, while TCRdb's copy carries only in-frame clones and drops some. The data contain some 45,000 clones, roughly 80% of them singletons. The source was peripheral blood mononuclear cells, collected before stem cell transplant. The receptors derive from a man aged 60-69 years with myelodysplastic syndrome. Some clones in this sample may be carry-over from other donors' samples.

The chain joins TRBV29-1 to TRBJ1-1; D gene unclear. With 6 bases removed from V and 0 bases from J, the gap between germline ends came to 8 bases. CDR1 SQVTM and CDR2 ANQGSEA come from the germline V gene. The CDR3 contains 12 residues. CDR3 region: CSVNPVNTEAFF. The CDR3 bases are TGCAGCGTCAACCCGGTGAACACTGAAGCTTTCTTT. Full variable domain (outside the CDR3, taken from reference TRBV29-1 and TRBJ1-1): SAVISQKPSRDICQRGTSLTIQCQVDSQVTMMFWYRQQPGQSLTLIATANQGSEATYESGFVIDKFPISRPNLTFSTLTVSNMSPEDSSIYLCSVNPVNTEAFFGQGTRLTVV.

The CDR3 DNA reads as TGTGCCAGCAGTTTGGGTCGGGTCCCCCAGACCCAGTACTTC. Its protein product is CASSLGRVPQTQYF. The V gene is TRBV27, the J gene TRBJ2-5, with no clear D. The CDR3 length is 14 residues. V lost 3 bases and J 6 bases, leaving 14 bases between the germline ends. Per germline, CDR1 MNHEY and CDR2 SMNVEV (reference sequence).

This clone was seen once. V gene TRBV5-4 combines with J gene TRBJ2-7; no reliable D call. Germline values: CDR1 SGHNT, CDR2 YYREEE (reference sequence). V lost 4 bases and J lost 0, with 11 bases in between. The length of the CDR3 is 14 residues. The CDR3 here is CASSRDGYSYEQYF. In nucleotides, the CDR3 is TGTGCCAGCAGCCGAGACGGGTACTCCTACGAGCAGTACTTC.

J is TRBJ1-2 and V is TRBV30; the D is unclear. Germline V gene sequence: CDR1 GTSNPN, CDR2 SVGIG (reference sequence). CDR3 size: 12 residues. V dropped 0 bases and J dropped 4 bases, with 6 bases sitting between them. CDR3 sequence reads: CAWSVQPYGYTF. In nucleotides, the CDR3 is TGTGCCTGGAGTGTTCAGCCCTATGGCTACACCTTC. Supplemented by reference TRBV30 and TRBJ1-2, the full variable domain reads SQTIHQWPATLVQPVGSPLSLECTVEGTSNPNLYWYRQAAGRGLQLLFYSVGIGQISSEVPQNLSASRPQDRQFILSSKKLLLSDSGFYLCAWSVQPYGYTFGSGTRLTVV.

The count of this clone is one. The V and J genes are TRBV5-1 and TRBJ2-3; 7 nucleotides agree with TRBD2. After removal of 6 bases from V and 9 bases from J, the junction contained 13 bases not matched to a gene. This CDR3 is built from 14 residues. The germline V gene has CDR1 SGHRS and CDR2 YFSETQ. The CDR3 is CASNYGGGEGTQYF. Here the CDR3 DNA reads TGCGCCAGCAACTACGGGGGAGGGGAAGGGACGCAGTATTTT. The full variable domain, with the rest looked up from reference TRBV5-1 and TRBJ2-3, is KAGVTQTPRYLIKTRGQQVTLSCSPISGHRSVSWYQQTPGQGLQFLFEYFSETQRNKGNFPGRFSGRQFSNSRSEMNVSTLELGDSALYLCASNYGGGEGTQYFGPGTRLTVL.

The rearrangement uses TRBV27 and TRBJ1-2, with a possible D match to TRBD1 (5 bases). The CDR3 is 17 residues long. Deletions cut 7 bases from V and 0 bases from J, with 21 bases between. CDR1 and CDR2 (germline): MNHEY, SMNVEV (reference sequence). DNA of the CDR3: TGTGCCAGCACCACCTTCGTAGCCAGGGAGTCTAACTATGGCTACACCTTC. This gives the protein CASTTFVARESNYGYTF.

The CDR3 DNA reads TGTGCCAGCAGTGAAGAAGGAGCGAGTTGGGAGACCCAGTACTTC. Translated, it gives CASSEEGASWETQYF. The rearrangement joins TRBV25-1 to TRBJ2-5; D is uncertain. Germline values: CDR1 MGHDK, CDR2 SYGVNS. The ends were cut back, 2 bases at V and 5 bases at J, with 15 bases in the middle. CDR3 length equals 15 residues.

Points on this clone: An end of the junction differs from the germline gene, which may be a read error. The V call is TRBV27, the J call TRBJ2-2; D might be TRBD1 (6 bases). Germline CDR1 and CDR2: MNHEY and SMNVEV (reference sequence). The CDR3 totals 16 residues. The CDR3 DNA reads TGTGCCAGCAGTGCGTCGGGACAAACTGGAGCCGGTGAGCTGTTTTTT. Translation: CASSASGQTGAGELFF.

The chain links TRBV30 to TRBJ1-2, with a possible D match to TRBD1 (6 bases). V was cut by 5 bases and J by 5 bases, with 9 bases left in between. CDR1 GTSNPN and CDR2 SVGIG come from the germline V gene (reference sequence). CDR3 length: 11 amino acids. DNA of the CDR3: TGTGCCTGGGGACAGTTATATGGCTACACCTTC. Protein: CAWGQLYGYTF.

The chain uses TRBV9 and TRBJ2-1; possibly TRBD1 for D (6 bases). The CDR3 contains 12 residues. Trimming removed 7 bases from V and 5 bases from J, with 10 bases in between. In germline, CDR1 is SGDLS, CDR2 YYNGEE. The CDR3 coding sequence is TGTGCCAGCCAGGGGCGGGACAATGAGCAGTTCTTC. Its translation is CASQGRDNEQFF.

The chain uses TRBV5-6 and TRBJ2-3; 11 bases match TRBD2. Germline CDR1 and CDR2: SGHDT and YYEEEE. V lost 0 bases to trimming and J lost 9 bases; unmatched junction nucleotides: 12. The CDR3 length is 17 residues. The CDR3 sequence is CASSLASSGGRIRTQYF. In DNA form, the CDR3 reads TGTGCCAGCAGCTTGGCCTCTAGCGGGGGGCGGATAAGGACGCAGTATTTT. Full variable domain (outside the CDR3, taken from reference TRBV5-6 and TRBJ2-3): DAGVTQSPTHLIKTRGQQVTLRCSPKSGHDTVSWYQQALGQGPQFIFQYYEEEERQRGNFPDRFSGHQFPNYSSELNVNALLLGDSALYLCASSLASSGGRIRTQYFGPGTRLTVL.

CDR3 DNA sequence: TGCGCCAGCAGCTTCAGAGTACTAGCGGGGGGCCCCACAGATACGCAGTATTTT. This encodes CASSFRVLAGGPTDTQYF. The chain is built from TRBV5-1 and TRBJ2-3; TRBD2 matches at 12 bases. The CDR3 consists of 18 residues. Germline V lookup: CDR1 SGHRS, CDR2 YFSETQ. V lost 2 bases to trimming and J lost 2 bases; unmatched junction nucleotides: 9.

The genes are TRBV28 and TRBJ1-2, with D perhaps matching TRBD1 (6 bases). Trimming took 5 bases from V and 2 from J, leaving 15 bases between them. CDR3 length equals 15 residues. The germline V gene encodes CDR1 MDHEN and CDR2 SYDVKM. The DNA for the CDR3 is TGTGCCAGCAGTGCCCCAAGTCAGGGGAACTATGGCTACACCTTC. Its translation: CASSAPSQGNYGYTF.

This chain uses TRBV20-1 with TRBJ2-3; no clear D. Trimming pared 4 bases from V and 5 bases from J, leaving 7 bases between. Looked up from germline, CDR1 is DFQATT and CDR2 is SNEGSKA (reference sequence). CDR3 size: 11 residues. The CDR3 here is CSATFLDTQYF. The CDR3 region has the DNA TGCAGTGCTACCTTTTTAGATACGCAGTATTTT.

The sample holds a few counts of this clone. The chain recombines TRBV7-9 with TRBJ1-2, with TRBD1 matching 8 bases. V lost 1 base and J lost 2; bases outside the gene matches: 3. This CDR3 contains 15 residues. Per germline, CDR1 SEHNR and CDR2 FQNEAQ (reference sequence). The CDR3, as DNA: TGTGCCAGCAGCTTAGATCGGACAGGGAACTATGGCTACACCTTC. Encoded protein: CASSLDRTGNYGYTF.

The V and J genes are TRBV5-6 and TRBJ2-7; the match to TRBD1 covers 8 bases. The CDR3 is made up of 15 amino acids. V trimming: 1 base; J trimming: 6 bases; junction bases outside the gene matches: 9. The germline CDR1 and CDR2 sequences are SGHDT and YYEEEE. The CDR3 bases are TGTGCCAGCAGCTTGTACGGACAGGGAGCGGGCGAGCAGTACTTC. It specifies CASSLYGQGAGEQYF.

V is TRBV7-9 and J is TRBJ2-6; no definite D call. Germline loops: CDR1 SEHNR, CDR2 FQNEAQ (reference sequence). V was shortened by 6 bases and J by 4 bases, with 4 bases between the two germline ends. The CDR3 is made up of 12 amino acids. CDR3 nucleotide sequence: TGTGCCAGCAGGAGGGGGGCCAACGTCCTGACTTTC. Translation: CASRRGANVLTF.

This clone was counted a single time. The rearrangement uses TRBV7-6 and TRBJ2-7, with D unresolved. This CDR3 region has 14 residues. Germline V lookup: CDR1 SGHVS, CDR2 FNYEAQ. Trimming removed 1 base from V and 0 bases from J, with 7 bases in between. Here the CDR3 DNA reads TGTGCCAGCAGCTTAGAGTCGGGCTCCTACGAGCAGTACTTC. Protein sequence: CASSLESGSYEQYF. Together with reference TRBV7-6 and TRBJ2-7, the CDR3 gives the full variable domain: GAGVSQSPRYKVTKRGQDVALRCDPISGHVSLYWYRQALGQGPEFLTYFNYEAQQDKSGLPNDRFSAERPEGSISTLTIQRTEQRDSAMYRCASSLESGSYEQYFGPGTRLTVT.

The chain couples TRBV7-9 to TRBJ1-2, with D tentatively TRBD1 (5 bases). V was clipped by 1 base and J by 4 bases, with 13 bases between them. CDR1 is SEHNR and CDR2 is FQNEAQ in the germline V gene (reference sequence). The CDR3 extends over 15 amino acids. CDR3 DNA sequence: TGTGCCAGCAGCTTAGGGCAGGGAGGACTCTATGGCTACACCTTC. The encoded protein is CASSLGQGGLYGYTF.

This chain joins TRBV6-1 and TRBJ1-2; D is uncertain. The germline CDR1 and CDR2 sequences are MNHNS and SASEGT. CDR3 size: 13 residues. Trimming took 1 base from V and 4 from J, leaving 7 bases between them. For the CDR3, the DNA is TGTGCCAGCAGTGAAGGGGTAGGCTATGGCTACACCTTC. Translating it yields CASSEGVGYGYTF.

This chain connects TRBV14 to TRBJ1-2; D unclear. CDR3 size: 13 residues. Between the trimmed V and J ends, which lost 0 bases and 7 bases, there was a span of 9 bases. Germline V gene lookup returns CDR1 SGHDN and CDR2 FVKESK. In nucleotides, the CDR3 is TGTGCCAGCAGCCAAGATTGGGTTTTTGGCTACACCTTC. This gives the protein CASSQDWVFGYTF.

The CDR3 sequence: CASSAVDSSYEQYF. The CDR3 DNA is TGTGCCAGCAGCGCAGTGGACAGTTCCTACGAGCAGTACTTC. V usage is TRBV9 and J usage is TRBJ2-7, with a weak D call TRBD1 (6 bases). The V gene's germline CDR1 is SGDLS and CDR2 YYNGEE. V lost 3 bases, J lost 1 base, and 11 bases lay in between. This CDR3 has 14 residues. The variable domain in full, with the rest retrieved from reference TRBV9 and TRBJ2-7, is DSGVTQTPKHLITATGQRVTLRCSPRSGDLSVYWYQQSLDQGLQFLIQYYNGEERAKGNILERFSAQQFPDLHSELNLSSLELGDSALYFCASSAVDSSYEQYFGPGTRLTVT.

V gene TRBV28 combines with J gene TRBJ1-1; a weak D match, TRBD1 (5 bases). Germline V gene lookup returns CDR1 MDHEN and CDR2 SYDVKM. This CDR3 has 13 residues. Trimming pared 6 bases from V and 9 bases from J, leaving 17 bases between. As DNA, the CDR3 is TGTGCCAGCAGCCTAGACAGTTACGGGAAAGCTTTCTTT. This sequence encodes CASSLDSYGKAFF.

The CDR3 coding sequence is TGTGCCACCGCGGGTCCTAACTATGGCTACACCTTC. Translation: CATAGPNYGYTF. The chain links TRBV19 to TRBJ1-2; D remains ambiguous. The V and J ends lost 10 bases and 0 bases respectively, with 9 bases between them. Germline V CDR1 and CDR2: LNHDA, SQIVND (reference sequence). CDR3 length equals 12 residues.

This rearrangement joins TRBV6-5 to TRBJ1-2; D is unclear. Between the trimmed V and J ends, which lost 10 bases and 8 bases, there was a span of 14 bases. Per germline, CDR1 MNHEY and CDR2 SVGAGI. The CDR3 is 11 amino acids. Here the CDR3 reads CATEINGGYTF. Written as DNA, the CDR3 is TGTGCCACCGAGATAAACGGGGGCTACACCTTC.

The chain employs TRBV6-5 and TRBJ1-2; 7 nucleotides agree with TRBD1. The junction had 8 bases not matched to a gene; V was cut back by 2 bases and J by 5 bases. Germline lookup yields CDR1 MNHEY and CDR2 SVGAGI. The CDR3 spans 15 residues. This chain's CDR3 is CASSYQPDRLYGYTF. As DNA, the CDR3 is TGTGCCAGCAGTTACCAGCCGGACAGGTTATATGGCTACACCTTC.

The chain is built from TRBV4-2 and TRBJ1-2, with unresolved D. V was pared by 2 bases and J by 4 bases, with 17 bases between. The germline gives CDR1 LGHNA, CDR2 YNFKEQ. The CDR3 contains 16 residues. CDR3 in amino acids: CASSQRSVGVGYGYTF. DNA for the CDR3: TGTGCCAGCAGCCAACGCTCTGTCGGGGTTGGCTATGGCTACACCTTC.